These T cell receptor beta chains were read from a single sample in a study of identifying expanded T cells in peripheral blood. Sequencing used immunoSEQ multiplex PCR; TCRdb keeps in-frame clones, though not all of them. Here the sample spans 50,000 to 75,000 clones, over 75% being singletons. Sequencing was carried out using blood. The receptor set was obtained from a person aged 18 to 69 in good health. The CDR3 runs from the conserved cysteine through the conserved F or W. Each record gives: V gene, clone size, J gene, D gene, CDR3 protein, CDR3 DNA. D genes are given only for firm matches. Rows may omit the clone size; those that give it use once, few, many or a size class.

v_gene: TRBV6-4
abundance: -
j_gene: TRBJ2-7
d_gene: TRBD1
CDR3aa: CASSDTYWDRGPDTRYEQYF
CDR3nt: TGTGCCAGCAGTGACACGTATTGGGACAGGGGGCCAGATACGCGCTACGAGCAGTACTTC

v_gene: TRBV6-5
abundance: -
j_gene: TRBJ1-6
d_gene: -
CDR3aa: CASSGGRPNTPLHF
CDR3nt: TGTGCCAGCAGTGGAGGGCGGCCCAACACCCCCCTCCACTTT

v_gene: TRBV6-4
abundance: -
j_gene: TRBJ2-2
d_gene: -
CDR3aa: CASSLEGGTGELFF
CDR3nt: TGTGCCAGCAGCCTGGAGGGAGGCACCGGGGAGCTGTTTTTT

v_gene: TRBV7-9
abundance: -
j_gene: TRBJ1-1
d_gene: -
CDR3aa: CASSYQNTEAFF
CDR3nt: TGTGCCAGCAGCTATCAGAACACTGAAGCTTTCTTT

v_gene: TRBV6-6
abundance: -
j_gene: TRBJ1-3
d_gene: TRBD1
CDR3aa: CASSSQGANGNTIYF
CDR3nt: TGTGCCAGCAGTTCCCAGGGGGCTAATGGAAACACCATATATTTT

v_gene: TRBV5-1
abundance: many
j_gene: TRBJ2-1
d_gene: TRBD2
CDR3aa: CASSLGPLAGSEQFF
CDR3nt: TGCGCCAGCAGCTTGGGACCGCTAGCGGGGAGTGAGCAGTTCTTC

v_gene: TRBV4-1
abundance: -
j_gene: TRBJ2-1
d_gene: -
CDR3aa: CASSQAGARSSYNEQFF
CDR3nt: TGCGCCAGCAGCCAAGCAGGAGCTAGAAGTTCCTACAATGAGCAGTTCTTC

v_gene: TRBV11-2
abundance: -
j_gene: TRBJ2-7
d_gene: -
CDR3aa: CASSPRSRKAYEQYF
CDR3nt: TGTGCCAGCAGCCCCCGTAGTCGTAAAGCCTACGAGCAGTACTTC

v_gene: TRBV7-3
abundance: -
j_gene: TRBJ1-1
d_gene: -
CDR3aa: CASSLIRGAEAFF
CDR3nt: TGTGCCAGCAGCTTAATTAGAGGGGCTGAAGCTTTCTTT

v_gene: TRBV11-2
abundance: -
j_gene: TRBJ2-5
d_gene: TRBD2
CDR3aa: CASSLLGLAGPQETQYF
CDR3nt: TGTGCCAGCAGCTTATTGGGACTAGCGGGACCACAAGAGACCCAGTACTTC

v_gene: TRBV30
abundance: -
j_gene: TRBJ2-1
d_gene: TRBD1
CDR3aa: CAWGSGQGFEQFF
CDR3nt: TGTGCCTGGGGAAGTGGACAGGGATTTGAGCAGTTCTTC

v_gene: TRBV20-1
abundance: -
j_gene: TRBJ2-7
d_gene: -
CDR3aa: CSASGSHEQYF
CDR3nt: TGCAGTGCTAGCGGGAGCCACGAGCAGTACTTC

v_gene: TRBV6-5
abundance: few
j_gene: TRBJ2-5
d_gene: -
CDR3aa: CASSSGRYSSETQYF
CDR3nt: TGTGCCAGCAGCAGTGGCCGTTATTCGTCCGAGACCCAGTACTTC

v_gene: TRBV19
abundance: -
j_gene: TRBJ2-2
d_gene: TRBD1
CDR3aa: CASSTTTGTRSTGELFF
CDR3nt: TGTGCCAGTAGTACTACGACAGGGACGAGATCCACCGGGGAGCTGTTTTTT

v_gene: TRBV6-1
abundance: -
j_gene: TRBJ2-2
d_gene: TRBD2
CDR3aa: CASSKVAGAQGELFF
CDR3nt: TGTGCCAGCAGTAAGGTAGCGGGAGCTCAGGGGGAGCTGTTTTTT

v_gene: TRBV18
abundance: -
j_gene: TRBJ1-1
d_gene: -
CDR3aa: CASSPVRETEAFF
CDR3nt: TGTGCCAGCTCACCAGTAAGGGAAACTGAAGCTTTCTTT

v_gene: TRBV27
abundance: -
j_gene: TRBJ2-3
d_gene: TRBD1
CDR3aa: CASSYRTGVLTDTQYF
CDR3nt: TGTGCCAGCAGCTACCGGACAGGGGTTCTGACAGATACGCAGTATTTT

v_gene: TRBV25-1
abundance: few
j_gene: TRBJ2-5
d_gene: -
CDR3aa: CASSLGHGTQYF
CDR3nt: TGTGCCAGCAGCCTCGGACACGGTACCCAGTACTTC

v_gene: TRBV7-6
abundance: -
j_gene: TRBJ1-4
d_gene: TRBD1
CDR3aa: CASSSGTANEKLFF
CDR3nt: TGTGCCAGCAGTTCCGGGACAGCGAATGAAAAACTGTTTTTT

v_gene: TRBV19
abundance: -
j_gene: TRBJ2-2
d_gene: TRBD1
CDR3aa: CASSPGQITGELFF
CDR3nt: TGTGCCAGTAGTCCGGGACAGATTACCGGGGAGCTGTTTTTT

v_gene: TRBV18
abundance: -
j_gene: TRBJ2-5
d_gene: TRBD1
CDR3aa: CASSAGTVTETQYF
CDR3nt: TGTGCCAGCTCAGCCGGGACAGTTACAGAGACCCAGTACTTC

v_gene: TRBV19
abundance: -
j_gene: TRBJ1-2
d_gene: -
CDR3aa: CASSPAQRREGYTF
CDR3nt: TGTGCCAGTAGTCCGGCCCAAAGACGGGAAGGCTACACCTTC

v_gene: TRBV4-3
abundance: -
j_gene: TRBJ1-2
d_gene: TRBD1
CDR3aa: CASSQDRGTGYGYTF
CDR3nt: TGCGCCAGCAGCCAAGATCGGGGGACAGGCTATGGCTACACCTTC

v_gene: TRBV19
abundance: -
j_gene: TRBJ2-4
d_gene: -
CDR3aa: CASSIPGLAKNIQYF
CDR3nt: TGTGCCAGTAGTATTCCAGGACTAGCCAAAAACATTCAGTACTTC

v_gene: TRBV18
abundance: -
j_gene: TRBJ1-1
d_gene: -
CDR3aa: CASSHPGVSYTEAFF
CDR3nt: TGTGCCAGCTCCCACCCCGGGGTATCGTATACTGAAGCTTTCTTT

v_gene: TRBV4-3
abundance: -
j_gene: TRBJ2-1
d_gene: -
CDR3aa: CASSQAQTLPGNEQFF
CDR3nt: TGCGCCAGCAGCCAAGCTCAGACCCTACCCGGCAATGAGCAGTTCTTC

v_gene: TRBV7-9
abundance: once
j_gene: TRBJ2-1
d_gene: TRBD2
CDR3aa: CASSYPSGGAVNEQFF
CDR3nt: TGTGCCAGCAGCTACCCGAGCGGGGGGGCCGTCAATGAGCAGTTCTTC

v_gene: TRBV10-2
abundance: -
j_gene: TRBJ2-2
d_gene: TRBD1
CDR3aa: CASSLTGDITGELFF
CDR3nt: TGCGCCAGCAGTTTGACAGGGGACATCACCGGGGAGCTGTTTTTT

v_gene: TRBV2
abundance: -
j_gene: TRBJ1-2
d_gene: -
CDR3aa: CASSESAEYYGYTF
CDR3nt: TGTGCCAGCAGTGAATCAGCGGAATACTATGGCTACACCTTC

v_gene: TRBV5-7
abundance: -
j_gene: TRBJ1-5
d_gene: TRBD1
CDR3aa: CASSLADRGHNQPQHF
CDR3nt: TGTGCCAGCAGCTTGGCTGACAGGGGACACAATCAGCCCCAGCATTTT

v_gene: TRBV11-3
abundance: few
j_gene: TRBJ2-7
d_gene: TRBD2
CDR3aa: CASSASGLAGVYEQYF
CDR3nt: TGTGCCAGCAGCGCCAGCGGACTAGCGGGAGTCTACGAGCAGTACTTC

v_gene: TRBV2
abundance: -
j_gene: TRBJ2-3
d_gene: -
CDR3aa: CATRKTLSTDTQYF
CDR3nt: TGTGCCACAAGGAAGACACTTAGCACAGATACGCAGTATTTT

v_gene: TRBV18
abundance: -
j_gene: TRBJ2-1
d_gene: -
CDR3aa: CASSPEVGGVYNEQFF
CDR3nt: TGTGCCAGCTCACCAGAGGTGGGAGGCGTATACAATGAGCAGTTCTTC

v_gene: TRBV27
abundance: -
j_gene: TRBJ1-6
d_gene: TRBD1
CDR3aa: CASRGARGRNSPLHF
CDR3nt: TGTGCCAGCAGGGGGGCCAGGGGGCGAAATTCACCCCTCCACTTT

v_gene: TRBV13
abundance: once
j_gene: TRBJ2-7
d_gene: TRBD1
CDR3aa: CASSLGQLSYEQYF
CDR3nt: TGTGCCAGCAGCCTGGGACAGCTCTCCTACGAGCAGTACTTC

v_gene: TRBV7-2
abundance: once
j_gene: TRBJ1-1
d_gene: -
CDR3aa: CASSKDGRQQEAFF
CDR3nt: TGTGCCAGCAGCAAAGACGGGAGACAGCAAGAAGCTTTCTTT

v_gene: TRBV18
abundance: -
j_gene: TRBJ2-7
d_gene: -
CDR3aa: CASSPPGAYYEQYF
CDR3nt: TGTGCCAGCTCACCACCCGGGGCCTACTACGAGCAGTACTTC

v_gene: TRBV6-6
abundance: few
j_gene: TRBJ2-4
d_gene: TRBD1
CDR3aa: CASRQGAKNIQYF
CDR3nt: TGTGCCAGCAGACAGGGGGCCAAAAACATTCAGTACTTC

v_gene: TRBV10-2
abundance: -
j_gene: TRBJ2-5
d_gene: TRBD2
CDR3aa: CASKSFGGGGETQYF
CDR3nt: TGCGCCAGCAAATCATTCGGGGGGGGCGGAGAGACCCAGTACTTC

v_gene: TRBV5-1
abundance: few
j_gene: TRBJ1-2
d_gene: -
CDR3aa: CASSLGSIPIANYGYTF
CDR3nt: TGCGCCAGCAGCCTCGGATCCATTCCTATAGCTAACTATGGCTACACCTTC

v_gene: TRBV6-5
abundance: -
j_gene: TRBJ1-3
d_gene: -
CDR3aa: CASGLGNTIYF
CDR3nt: TGTGCCAGCGGCCTTGGAAACACCATATATTTT

v_gene: TRBV5-4
abundance: -
j_gene: TRBJ2-3
d_gene: TRBD2
CDR3aa: CASSLGAGGGDTQYF
CDR3nt: TGTGCCAGCAGCCTGGGGGCGGGAGGCGGAGATACGCAGTATTTT

v_gene: TRBV7-7
abundance: -
j_gene: TRBJ1-1
d_gene: TRBD1
CDR3aa: CASSPPAGGQELAFF
CDR3nt: TGTGCCAGCAGCCCCCCCGCAGGGGGACAGGAGCTGGCTTTCTTT

v_gene: TRBV13
abundance: -
j_gene: TRBJ2-3
d_gene: TRBD2
CDR3aa: CASNSGGGPTDTQYF
CDR3nt: TGTGCCAGCAATAGCGGGGGCGGCCCCACAGATACGCAGTATTTT

v_gene: TRBV2
abundance: -
j_gene: TRBJ1-5
d_gene: -
CDR3aa: CASSGGIDQPQHF
CDR3nt: TGTGCCAGCAGTGGCGGGATTGATCAGCCCCAGCATTTT

v_gene: TRBV5-4
abundance: once
j_gene: TRBJ1-2
d_gene: -
CDR3aa: CASSQQGQPYGYTF
CDR3nt: TGTGCCAGCAGCCAACAAGGACAGCCCTATGGCTACACCTTC

v_gene: TRBV5-1
abundance: -
j_gene: TRBJ2-1
d_gene: TRBD1
CDR3aa: CASSLGQGNEQFF
CDR3nt: TGCGCCAGCAGCCTAGGACAGGGGAATGAGCAGTTCTTC

v_gene: TRBV19
abundance: -
j_gene: TRBJ2-1
d_gene: -
CDR3aa: CASSNYAARSYNEQFF
CDR3nt: TGTGCCAGTAGCAACTACGCAGCACGCTCCTACAATGAGCAGTTCTTC

v_gene: TRBV18
abundance: -
j_gene: TRBJ1-6
d_gene: -
CDR3aa: CASSPSGPNSPLHF
CDR3nt: TGTGCCAGCTCACCCAGCGGGCCTAATTCACCCCTCCACTTT

v_gene: TRBV19
abundance: once
j_gene: TRBJ2-3
d_gene: -
CDR3aa: CASSNPLGTQYF
CDR3nt: TGTGCCAGTAGTAACCCCCTCGGTACGCAGTATTTT

v_gene: TRBV23-1
abundance: -
j_gene: TRBJ2-1
d_gene: TRBD2
CDR3aa: CASSHQTSGDSYNEQFF
CDR3nt: TGCGCCAGCAGTCACCAGACTAGCGGGGACTCCTACAATGAGCAGTTCTTC

v_gene: TRBV19
abundance: -
j_gene: TRBJ1-5
d_gene: -
CDR3aa: CASSSGRGPNQPQHF
CDR3nt: TGTGCCAGTAGTAGTGGCAGGGGCCCCAATCAGCCCCAGCATTTT